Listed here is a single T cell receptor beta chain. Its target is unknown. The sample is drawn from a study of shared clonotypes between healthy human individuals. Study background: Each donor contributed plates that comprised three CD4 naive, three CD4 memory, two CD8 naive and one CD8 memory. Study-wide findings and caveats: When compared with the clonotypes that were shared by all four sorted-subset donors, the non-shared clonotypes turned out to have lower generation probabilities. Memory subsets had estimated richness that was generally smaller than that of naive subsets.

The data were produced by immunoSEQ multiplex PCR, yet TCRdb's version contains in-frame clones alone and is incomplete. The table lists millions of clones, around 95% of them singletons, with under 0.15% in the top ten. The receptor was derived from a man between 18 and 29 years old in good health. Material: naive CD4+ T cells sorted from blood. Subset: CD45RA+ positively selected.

CDR3 loop: CASSEAPYDEQYF. CDR3 DNA sequence: TGTGCCAGCAGTGAAGCTCCGTACGACGAGCAGTACTTC. The rearrangement joins TRBV6-1 to TRBJ2-7; D is ambiguous. Germline assignment: CDR1 MNHNS and CDR2 SASEGT. The CDR3 extends over 13 amino acids. Trimming pared 0 bases from V and 5 bases from J, leaving 8 bases between.